Listed below are T cell receptor beta chains from one sample, sequenced in a study of T cell responses to AZD1222 COVID-19 vaccine. Here immunoSEQ multiplex PCR was the method, and the copy in TCRdb shows in-frame clones only, minus some. The table shows tens of thousands of clones, with around 80% occurring only once. The sequenced sample was peripheral blood, obtained 28 days after the second AZD1222 dose. These receptors were obtained from an adult who received the AZD1222 COVID-19 vaccine. CDR3s include the opening cysteine and the closing phenylalanine or tryptophan. A D gene is named only where the DNA matches it firmly.

d_call,v_call,cdr3_aa
-,TRBV5-1,CASSLAGNTEAFF
-,TRBV6-5,CASSLSGNTIYF
-,TRBV6-5,CASKTGNYGYTF
TRBD2,TRBV6-5,CASSLGLAGKETQYF
TRBD1,TRBV27,CASSKQGGTEAFF
-,TRBV5-1,CASSSLGGGSYNEQFF
-,TRBV14,CASRPRSGPTYGYTF
-,TRBV19,CASSIVPEWETEAFF
TRBD1,TRBV6-5,CASSPKGTGLVEQYF
-,TRBV24-1,CATSEGFSTDTQYF
-,TRBV6-6,CASRRISGQSINYEQYF
-,TRBV7-2,CASSLARGLGYGYTF
-,TRBV2,CASSEPRNTEAFF
TRBD1,TRBV6-1,CASSDPDRGAATNEKLFF
-,TRBV10-3,CAIGFDRSYEQYF
TRBD1,TRBV18,CASSVISLGQGGEQYF
-,TRBV12-3/TRBV12-4,CASSGVGRTEAFF
TRBD1,TRBV6-6,CASSYGTGETQYF
-,TRBV18,CASSPGRGPGNTIYF
-,TRBV4-2,CASSQEPQRRTEAFF
-,TRBV5-1,CASSLGGPQETQYF
-,TRBV13,CASSLRSGGYTF
-,TRBV6-5,CASALSTMNTEAFF
TRBD2,TRBV29-1,CSVKFRLAEADTQYF
-,TRBV2,CASSEKGHTDTQYF
TRBD1,TRBV3-1/TRBV3-2,CASSPQRQGPALHF
-,TRBV19,CASSSGAGVNEQFF
TRBD1,TRBV7-6,CASSYYRGPSYEQYF
-,TRBV6-5,CASRGSEQFF
-,TRBV19,CVTTDQRRPSGNTIYF
-,TRBV12-5,CASGLGQTGAYEQYF
-,TRBV7-3,CASSLLADTQYF
-,TRBV2,CASIGGLFRGADTQYF
-,TRBV29-1,CSVEFRDTQYF
TRBD1,TRBV6-6,CASRLGDRLNTEAFF
-,TRBV7-9,CASRPQGSNSPLHF
-,TRBV28,CASSSPDTGFEQYF
TRBD1,TRBV24-1,CATSDSDRGPNYGYTF
-,TRBV4-1,CASSPEVAGQYYEQYF
TRBD1,TRBV19,CASMTTGNEQFF
TRBD1,TRBV19,CASQTGTGGSTIYF
-,TRBV7-8,CASSWKGRGGMRTNEKLFF
-,TRBV14,CASSQGAALSEQYF
-,TRBV3-1/TRBV3-2,CASSQDLRNEQFF
-,TRBV19,CATSGQGRYEQYF